This T cell receptor beta chain was captured by sequencing in a study of OX40 agonist ivuxolimab in advanced cancers. About the research overall: Ivuxolimab was delivered to patients intravenously every 2 weeks at doses spanning 0.01 to 10 mg/kg. Partial responses, seen in three patients, involved one hepatocellular carcinoma and two cutaneous melanomas.

TCRdb's copy holds only in-frame clones and misses some; the assay was immunoSEQ multiplex PCR. The repertoire holds tens of thousands of clones, with around 90% as singletons. CDR3 size: 16 residues. Germline assignment: CDR1 MNHEY and CDR2 SVGAGI. Remarks on this clone: At one end the junction does not follow the germline gene, possibly because of a read error. The sample carries other DNA sequences with the same CDR3.

The clonotype was recovered from an adult with an advanced solid tumor such as melanoma, head and neck, liver or kidney cancer. The chain is built from TRBV6-5 and TRBJ1-6; TRBD1 agrees at 10 bases. The sequencing here drew on CD4+ or CD8+ T cells sorted from blood, taken in a trial of the OX40 agonist ivuxolimab. The CDR3 spells CASSLDGGQGNSPLHF. The CDR3, as DNA: TGTGCCAGTAGTTTAGACGGGGGACAGGGGAATTCACCCCTCCACTTT.